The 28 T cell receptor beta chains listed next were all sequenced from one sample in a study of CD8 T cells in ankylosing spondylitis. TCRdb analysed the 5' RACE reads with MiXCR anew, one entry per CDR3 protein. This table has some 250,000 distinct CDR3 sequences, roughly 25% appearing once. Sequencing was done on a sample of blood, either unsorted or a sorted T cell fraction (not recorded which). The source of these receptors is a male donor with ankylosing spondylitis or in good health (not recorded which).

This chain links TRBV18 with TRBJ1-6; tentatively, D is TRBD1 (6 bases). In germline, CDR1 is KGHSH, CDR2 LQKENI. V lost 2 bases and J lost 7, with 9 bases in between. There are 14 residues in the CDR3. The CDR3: CASSPDTGNSPLHF. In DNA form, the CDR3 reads TGTGCCAGCTCACCAGATACAGGGAATTCACCCCTCCACTTT. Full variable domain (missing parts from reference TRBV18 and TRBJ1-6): NAGVMQNPRHLVRRRGQEARLRCSPMKGHSHVYWYRQLPEEGLKFMVYLQKENIIDESGMPKERFSAEFPKEGPSILRIQQVVRGDSAAYFCASSPDTGNSPLHFGNGTRLTVT.

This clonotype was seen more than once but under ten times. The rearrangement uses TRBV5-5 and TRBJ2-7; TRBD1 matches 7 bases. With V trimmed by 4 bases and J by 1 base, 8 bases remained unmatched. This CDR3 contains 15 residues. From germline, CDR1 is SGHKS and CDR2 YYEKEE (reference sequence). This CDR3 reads CASSVGQLSSYEQYF. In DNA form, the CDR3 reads TGTGCCAGCAGCGTGGGACAGCTTTCTTCCTACGAGCAGTACTTC.

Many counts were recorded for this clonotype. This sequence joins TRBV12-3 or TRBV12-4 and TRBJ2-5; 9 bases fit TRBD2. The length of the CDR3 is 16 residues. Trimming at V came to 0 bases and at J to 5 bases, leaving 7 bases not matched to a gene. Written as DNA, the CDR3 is TGTGCCAGCAGTTTAGCCACTAGCGGGCCATGGGAGACCCAGTACTTC. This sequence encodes CASSLATSGPWETQYF.

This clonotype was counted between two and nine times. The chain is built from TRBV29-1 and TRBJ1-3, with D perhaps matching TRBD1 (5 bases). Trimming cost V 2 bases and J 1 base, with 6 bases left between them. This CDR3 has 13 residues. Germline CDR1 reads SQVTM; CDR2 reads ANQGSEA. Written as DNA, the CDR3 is TGCAGCGTTGAACAGGGTTCTGGAAACACCATATATTTT. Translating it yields CSVEQGSGNTIYF.

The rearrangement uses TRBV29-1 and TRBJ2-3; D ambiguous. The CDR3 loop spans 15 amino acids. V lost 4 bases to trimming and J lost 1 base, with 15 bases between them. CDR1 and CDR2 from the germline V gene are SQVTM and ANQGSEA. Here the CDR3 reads CSVAWGSGGTDTQYF. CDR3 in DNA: TGCAGCGTTGCTTGGGGTAGTGGGGGCACAGATACGCAGTATTTT.

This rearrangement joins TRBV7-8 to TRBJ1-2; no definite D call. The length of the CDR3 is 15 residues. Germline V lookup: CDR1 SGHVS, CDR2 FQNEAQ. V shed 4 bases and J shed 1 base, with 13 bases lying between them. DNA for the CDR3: TGTGCCAGCAGCTCACGAGGAGATCTTAACTATGGCTACACCTTC. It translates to CASSSRGDLNYGYTF.

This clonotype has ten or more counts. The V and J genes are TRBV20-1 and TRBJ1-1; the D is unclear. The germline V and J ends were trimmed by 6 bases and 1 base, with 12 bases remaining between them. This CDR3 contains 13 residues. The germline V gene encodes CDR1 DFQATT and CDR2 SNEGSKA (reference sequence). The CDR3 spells CSAQSPGNTEAFF. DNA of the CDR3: TGCAGTGCCCAGAGCCCGGGGAACACTGAAGCTTTCTTT.

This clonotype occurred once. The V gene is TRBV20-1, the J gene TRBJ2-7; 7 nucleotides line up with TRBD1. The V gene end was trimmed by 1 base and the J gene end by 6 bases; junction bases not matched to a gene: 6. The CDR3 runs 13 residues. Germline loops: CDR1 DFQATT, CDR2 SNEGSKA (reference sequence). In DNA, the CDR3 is TGCAGTGCTAGAGGGGGGACAGCGACCGAGCAGTACTTC. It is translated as CSARGGTATEQYF.

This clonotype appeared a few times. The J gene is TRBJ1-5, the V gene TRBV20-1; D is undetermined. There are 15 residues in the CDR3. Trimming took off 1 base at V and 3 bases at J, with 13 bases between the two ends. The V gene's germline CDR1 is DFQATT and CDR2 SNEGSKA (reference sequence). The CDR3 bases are TGCAGTGCTAGAGTAGGCCGACTCATCAATCAGCCCCAGCATTTT. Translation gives CSARVGRLINQPQHF.

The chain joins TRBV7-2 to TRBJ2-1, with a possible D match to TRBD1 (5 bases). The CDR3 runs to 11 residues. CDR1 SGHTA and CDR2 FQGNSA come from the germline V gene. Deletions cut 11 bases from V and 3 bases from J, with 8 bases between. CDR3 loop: CADRNYNEQFF. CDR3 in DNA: TGTGCCGACAGAAACTACAATGAGCAGTTCTTC.

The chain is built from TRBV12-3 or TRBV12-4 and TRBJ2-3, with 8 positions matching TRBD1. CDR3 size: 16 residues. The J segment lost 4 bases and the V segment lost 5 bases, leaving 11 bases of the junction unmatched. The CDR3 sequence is CASSPPDRGRSDTQYF. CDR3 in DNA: TGTGCCAGCAGTCCCCCCGACAGGGGAAGATCAGATACGCAGTATTTT.

This CDR3 is CASSSAQSYEQYF. Written as DNA, the CDR3 is TGTGCCAGCAGCTCCGCCCAGTCCTACGAGCAGTACTTC. The chain is built from TRBV7-6 and TRBJ2-7, with D uncertain. Trimming took 4 bases from V and 1 from J, leaving 8 bases between them. The CDR3 length is 13 residues. The V gene's germline CDR1 is SGHVS and CDR2 FNYEAQ.

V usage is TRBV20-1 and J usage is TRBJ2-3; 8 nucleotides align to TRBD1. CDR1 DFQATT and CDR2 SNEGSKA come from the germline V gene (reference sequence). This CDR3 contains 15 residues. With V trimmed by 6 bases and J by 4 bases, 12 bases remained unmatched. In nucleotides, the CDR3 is TGCAGTGCCTATCCGCCAGGGGGCCGCGCAGATACGCAGTATTTT. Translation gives CSAYPPGGRADTQYF.

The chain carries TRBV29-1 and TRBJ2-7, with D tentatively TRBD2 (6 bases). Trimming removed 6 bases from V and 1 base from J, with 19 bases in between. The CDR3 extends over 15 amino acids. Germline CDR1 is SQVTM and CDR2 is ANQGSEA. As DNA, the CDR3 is TGCAGCGTAAAAGCGGGTAGGGGCCGATCCTACGAGCAGTACTTC. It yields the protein CSVKAGRGRSYEQYF.

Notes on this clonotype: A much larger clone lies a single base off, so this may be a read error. CDR3 sequence (DNA): TGCAGTGCTAGAGTGCCCAAGGCAGATATGCAGTATTTT. Its translation: CSARVPKADMQYF. The V gene is TRBV20-1, the J gene TRBJ2-3, with D uncertain. The CDR3 runs 13 residues. Germline CDR1 and CDR2: DFQATT and SNEGSKA (reference sequence).

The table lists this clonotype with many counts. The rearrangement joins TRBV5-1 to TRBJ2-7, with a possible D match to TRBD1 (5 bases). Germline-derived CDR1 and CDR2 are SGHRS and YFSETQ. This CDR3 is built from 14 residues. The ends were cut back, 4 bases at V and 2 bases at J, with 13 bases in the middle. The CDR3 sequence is CASSLTGFPYEQYF. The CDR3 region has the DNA TGCGCCAGCAGCCTCACAGGTTTTCCCTACGAGCAGTACTTC.

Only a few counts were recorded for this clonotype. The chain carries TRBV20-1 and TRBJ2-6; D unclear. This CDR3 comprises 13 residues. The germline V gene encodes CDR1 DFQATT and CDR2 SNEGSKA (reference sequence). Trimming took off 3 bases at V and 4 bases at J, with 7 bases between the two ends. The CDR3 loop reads CSASNPGANVLTF. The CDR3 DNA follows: TGCAGTGCTAGTAACCCGGGGGCCAACGTCCTGACTTTC.

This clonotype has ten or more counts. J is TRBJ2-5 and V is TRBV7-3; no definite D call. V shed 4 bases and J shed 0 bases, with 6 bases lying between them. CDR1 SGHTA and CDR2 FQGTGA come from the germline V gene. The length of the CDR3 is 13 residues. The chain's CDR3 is CASSSSYQETQYF. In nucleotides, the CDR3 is TGTGCCAGCAGCTCAAGCTACCAAGAGACCCAGTACTTC.

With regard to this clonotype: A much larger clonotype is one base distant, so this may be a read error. The CDR3 loop reads CSGASGESPLHF. DNA for the CDR3: TGCAGTGGCGCCTCGGGGGAATCACCCCTCCACTTT. The rearrangement uses TRBV20-1 and TRBJ1-6; D might be TRBD1 (5 bases). This CDR3 is built from 12 residues. The germline V gene encodes CDR1 DFQATT and CDR2 SNEGSKA (reference sequence). The germline V and J ends were trimmed by 7 bases and 10 bases, with 14 bases remaining between them.

The CDR3 nucleotides read TGTGCCAGCAGCTTAGATTCCGGTTTCCAAGAGACCCAGTACTTC. This gives the protein CASSLDSGFQETQYF. The chain has TRBV11-2 and TRBJ2-5; D gene ambiguous. The CDR3 has 15 residues. Trimming removed 0 bases at V and 1 base at J, with 9 bases between. Germline V gives CDR1 SGHAT, CDR2 FQNNGV. Together with reference TRBV11-2 and TRBJ2-5, the CDR3 gives the full variable domain: EAGVAQSPRYKIIEKRQSVAFWCNPISGHATLYWYQQILGQGPKLLIQFQNNGVVDDSQLPKDRFSAERLKGVDSTLKIQPAKLEDSAVYLCASSLDSGFQETQYFGPGTRLLVL.

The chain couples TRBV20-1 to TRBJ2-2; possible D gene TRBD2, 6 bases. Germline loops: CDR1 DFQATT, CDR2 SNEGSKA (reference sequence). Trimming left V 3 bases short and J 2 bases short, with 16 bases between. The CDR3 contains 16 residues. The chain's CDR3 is CSARVQGGANTGELFF. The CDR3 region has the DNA TGCAGTGCTAGGGTACAAGGAGGGGCCAACACCGGGGAGCTGTTTTTT.

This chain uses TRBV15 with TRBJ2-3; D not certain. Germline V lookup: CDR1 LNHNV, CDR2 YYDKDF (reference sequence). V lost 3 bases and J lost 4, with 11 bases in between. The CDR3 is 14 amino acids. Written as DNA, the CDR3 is TGTGCCACCAGCAGGGCGATGGGCGCAGATACGCAGTATTTT. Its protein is CATSRAMGADTQYF.

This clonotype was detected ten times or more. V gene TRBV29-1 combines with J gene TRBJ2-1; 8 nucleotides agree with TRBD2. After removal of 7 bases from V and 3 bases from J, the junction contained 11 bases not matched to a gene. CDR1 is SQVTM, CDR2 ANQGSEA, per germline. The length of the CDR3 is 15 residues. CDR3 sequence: CSGGPRSGGYNEQFF. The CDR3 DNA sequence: TGCAGCGGCGGACCGCGGAGCGGGGGCTACAATGAGCAGTTCTTC.

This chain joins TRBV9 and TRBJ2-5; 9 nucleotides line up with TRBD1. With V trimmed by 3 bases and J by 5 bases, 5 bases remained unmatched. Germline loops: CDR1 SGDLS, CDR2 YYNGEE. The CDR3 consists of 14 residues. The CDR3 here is CASSADRGRETQYF. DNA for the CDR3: TGTGCCAGCAGCGCGGACAGGGGTAGGGAGACCCAGTACTTC. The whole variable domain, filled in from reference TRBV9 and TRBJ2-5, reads DSGVTQTPKHLITATGQRVTLRCSPRSGDLSVYWYQQSLDQGLQFLIQYYNGEERAKGNILERFSAQQFPDLHSELNLSSLELGDSALYFCASSADRGRETQYFGPGTRLLVL.

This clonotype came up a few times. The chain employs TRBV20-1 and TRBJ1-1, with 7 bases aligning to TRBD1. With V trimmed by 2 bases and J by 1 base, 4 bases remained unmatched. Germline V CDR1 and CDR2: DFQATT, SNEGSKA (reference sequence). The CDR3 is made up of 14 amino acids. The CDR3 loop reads CSARTRTGNTEAFF. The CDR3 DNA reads TGCAGTGCTAGAACTAGGACAGGGAACACTGAAGCTTTCTTT.

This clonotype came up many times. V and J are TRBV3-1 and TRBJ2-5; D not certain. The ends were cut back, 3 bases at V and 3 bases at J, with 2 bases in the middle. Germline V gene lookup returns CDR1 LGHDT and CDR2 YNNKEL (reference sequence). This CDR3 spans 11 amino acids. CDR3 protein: CASSHEETQYF. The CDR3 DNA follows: TGTGCCAGCAGCCATGAAGAGACCCAGTACTTC.

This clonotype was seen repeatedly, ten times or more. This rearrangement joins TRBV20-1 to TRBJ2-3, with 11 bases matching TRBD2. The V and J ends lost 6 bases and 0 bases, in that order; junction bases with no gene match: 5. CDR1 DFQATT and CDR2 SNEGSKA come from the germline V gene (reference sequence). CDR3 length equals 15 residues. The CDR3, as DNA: TGCAGTGCCACCGGGACTAGCGGTAGCACAGATACGCAGTATTTT. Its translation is CSATGTSGSTDTQYF.

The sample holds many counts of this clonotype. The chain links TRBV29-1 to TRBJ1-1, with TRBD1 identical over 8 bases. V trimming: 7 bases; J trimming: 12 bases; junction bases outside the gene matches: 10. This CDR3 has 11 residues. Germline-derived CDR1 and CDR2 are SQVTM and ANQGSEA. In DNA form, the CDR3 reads TGCAGCGGTGACAGGGGTGGCGTTCCTTTCTTT. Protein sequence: CSGDRGGVPFF.